This TCR beta chain comes out of a study of T-cell reconstitution after alpha-beta-depleted transplantation in children. Researchers prepared the TCRbeta library using unique molecular identifiers, the study reports. TCRdb passed the PCR reads through MiXCR, listing each CDR3 protein once. The sample has some 290,000 distinct CDR3 sequences, 9.9% seen once. The CDR3 has 14 residues. The ends were cut back, 1 base at V and 6 bases at J, with 10 bases in the middle. Sequenced material: PBMCs from the stem cell graft donor, taken from the stem cell graft. The receptor was isolated from a human donor who donated a stem cell graft to a child with SCID. The chain is built from TRBV12-3 or TRBV12-4 and TRBJ2-4; D possibly uses TRBD1 or TRBD2 (5 bases each). This CDR3 is CASSLEDGTNIQYF. CDR3 bases: TGTGCCAGCAGTTTAGAGGACGGGACAAACATTCAGTACTTC.